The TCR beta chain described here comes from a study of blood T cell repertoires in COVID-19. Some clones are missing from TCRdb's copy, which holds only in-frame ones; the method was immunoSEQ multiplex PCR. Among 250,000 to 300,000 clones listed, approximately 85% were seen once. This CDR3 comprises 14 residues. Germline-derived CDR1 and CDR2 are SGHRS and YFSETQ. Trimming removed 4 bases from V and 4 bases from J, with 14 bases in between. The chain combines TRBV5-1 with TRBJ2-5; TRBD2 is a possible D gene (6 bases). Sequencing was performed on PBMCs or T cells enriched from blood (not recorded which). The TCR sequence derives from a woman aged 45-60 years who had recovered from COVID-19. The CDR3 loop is CASSPSGLSETQYF. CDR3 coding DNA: TGCGCCAGCAGCCCCTCGGGACTCTCAGAGACCCAGTACTTC.